This T cell receptor beta chain was identified during a study of blood T cells in healthy people across ages. General study results and limits: Diversity was higher, and naive CD4+ cells more numerous, in long-lived donors than in aged donors.

This clonotype was detected only a few times. Its matching antigen is unknown. This sequence may be a read error, since a much larger clone differs from it by one base. Primers used in a second PCR of roughly 7 to 12 cycles were a sample-barcoded 5' primer and a J-beta primer mix. TCRdb independently ran MiXCR on the 5' RACE reads; one entry per CDR3 protein. The sample yields hundreds of thousands of distinct CDR3 sequences, roughly half seen once. The sequenced material came from blood. This receptor was taken from a woman older than 75 in good health.

The CDR3 DNA reads as TGCGCCAGCAGCGTGGGACAGGGCCCAGATACGCAGTATTTT. Encoded protein: CASSVGQGPDTQYF. This chain connects TRBV5-1 to TRBJ2-3; TRBD1 agrees at 9 bases. This CDR3 is built from 14 residues. Germline V CDR1 and CDR2: SGHRS, YFSETQ. J gave up 4 bases and V 4 bases, and 4 bases lay outside the gene matches.